Listed here is a single T cell receptor (beta chain). Its antigen is undetermined. Germline CDR1 is KGHDR and CDR2 is SFDVKD. The CDR3 totals 13 residues. The data were obtained in a study of T cells expressing NK-cell markers. Study-wide results and limits: Of CD8+ T cells, 1.0-7.0% belonged to dominant NKG2C+ clonotypes in five or six donors.

Synthesis of TCR beta cDNA relied on 5'RACE template switching carrying UMIs. Following a re-call of the 5' RACE reads, TCRdb has one entry per CDR3 protein and lacks DNA. The table lists about 460,000 distinct CDR3 sequences, with almost 1.5% in the top ten. Sequencing was carried out using blood T cells: a sorted CD56 or NKG2C T cell subset, CD4+ or CD8+ T cells, or bulk PBMC T cells (not recorded which). The sequence was collected from a woman aged 45-65 years in good health. The chain recombines TRBV24-1 with TRBJ1-1. This CDR3 is CATRREVGTEAFF.